What follows are 8 T cell receptor beta chains derived from one specimen sequenced in a study of control samples from healthy donors and cancer patients. Sequencing used immunoSEQ multiplex PCR; TCRdb keeps in-frame clones, though not all of them. This sample yields 110,000 or so clones, of which about 86% are seen a single time; around 10% belongs to the top ten. Sequenced sample: blood. These receptors all come from a man between 25 and 39 years old in good health.

The CDR3 sequence: CSAVPLDGRTGELFF. The CDR3 region has the DNA TGCAGCGCTGTCCCTCTGGACGGGAGGACCGGGGAGCTGTTTTTT. V usage is TRBV29-1 and J usage is TRBJ2-2, with 7 bases identical to TRBD2. Germline V gene sequence: CDR1 SQVTM, CDR2 ANQGSEA. This CDR3 has 15 amino acids. Trimming at V came to 7 bases and at J to 5 bases, leaving 13 bases not matched to a gene.

The chain combines TRBV18 with TRBJ1-1; 12 nucleotides match TRBD1. The CDR3 covers 15 residues. CDR1 is KGHSH and CDR2 is LQKENI in the germline V gene. The V segment lost 4 bases and the J segment 4 bases; nucleotides outside the gene matches: 4. The CDR3 coding sequence is TGTGCCAGCTCACGAGGGACAGGGGGCTTCACTGAAGCTTTCTTT. Protein: CASSRGTGGFTEAFF.

This sequence joins TRBV19 and TRBJ1-6; D not certain. Germline V CDR1 and CDR2: LNHDA, SQIVND (reference sequence). The ends were cut back, 4 bases at V and 7 bases at J, with 17 bases in the middle. The CDR3 covers 16 residues. Here the CDR3 DNA reads TGTGCCAGTAGTAGTCAAGAGGTCAGGCCAAATTCACCCCTCCACTTT. Protein: CASSSQEVRPNSPLHF.

This chain links TRBV10-2 with TRBJ1-2; D is possibly TRBD1 (6 bases). The CDR3 runs to 14 residues. Germline lookup yields CDR1 WSHSY and CDR2 SAAADI. The germline V and J ends were trimmed by 9 bases and 6 bases, with 20 bases remaining between them. The DNA for the CDR3 is TGCGCCAGTACGCTAACAGGGAATCAAAATGGCTACACCTTC. This encodes CASTLTGNQNGYTF.

This clone was observed a single time. This sequence joins TRBV2 and TRBJ1-2; perhaps TRBD1 as D (5 bases). The germline gives CDR1 SNHLY, CDR2 FYNNEI. The CDR3 contains 15 residues. Trimming pared 6 bases from V and 4 bases from J, leaving 18 bases between. CDR3 sequence reads: CASREQRDPSYGYTF. The CDR3 DNA follows: TGTGCCAGCAGGGAACAACGGGACCCCTCCTATGGCTACACCTTC.

V is TRBV27 and J is TRBJ2-2; 8 bases are shared with TRBD1. There are 15 residues in the CDR3. The J segment lost 5 bases and the V segment lost 6 bases, leaving 8 bases of the junction unmatched. CDR1 and CDR2 from the germline V gene are MNHEY and SMNVEV (reference sequence). Here the CDR3 reads CASSLSGGWTGELFF. CDR3 bases: TGTGCCAGCAGCCTGTCAGGGGGCTGGACCGGGGAGCTGTTTTTT.

The rearrangement uses TRBV6-6 and TRBJ1-1; 9 nucleotides agree with TRBD1. CDR1 and CDR2 from the germline V gene are MNHNY and SVGAGI (reference sequence). Trimming at V came to 3 bases and at J to 6 bases, leaving 8 bases not matched to a gene. The length of the CDR3 is 15 residues. CDR3 DNA: TGTGCCAGCAGTTATGTGGGGGGACAGGGTTCTGAAGCTTTCTTT. This translates into CASSYVGGQGSEAFF.

The CDR3 sequence: CASSGATEAFF. The CDR3 nucleotides are TGTGCCAGTAGTGGAGCTACTGAAGCTTTCTTT. This chain links TRBV19 with TRBJ1-1, with unresolved D. The germline V and J ends were trimmed by 5 bases and 5 bases, with 6 bases remaining between them. CDR3 length: 11 residues. The germline V gene has CDR1 LNHDA and CDR2 SQIVND (reference sequence).